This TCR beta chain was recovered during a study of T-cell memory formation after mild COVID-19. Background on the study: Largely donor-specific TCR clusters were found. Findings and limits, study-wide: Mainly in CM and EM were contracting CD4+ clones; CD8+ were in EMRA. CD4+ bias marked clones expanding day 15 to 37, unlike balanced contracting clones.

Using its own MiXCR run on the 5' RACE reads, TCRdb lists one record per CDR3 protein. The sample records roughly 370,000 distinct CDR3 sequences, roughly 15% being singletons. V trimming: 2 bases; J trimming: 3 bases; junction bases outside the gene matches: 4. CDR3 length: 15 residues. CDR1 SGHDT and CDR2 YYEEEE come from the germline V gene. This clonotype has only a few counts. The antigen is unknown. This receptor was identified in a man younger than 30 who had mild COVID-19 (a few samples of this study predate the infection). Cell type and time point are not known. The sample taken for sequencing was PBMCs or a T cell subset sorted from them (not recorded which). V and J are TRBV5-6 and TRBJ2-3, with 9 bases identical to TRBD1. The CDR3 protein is CASSFRTGDTDTQYF. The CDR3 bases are TGTGCCAGCAGCTTCCGGACAGGGGATACAGATACGCAGTATTTT.